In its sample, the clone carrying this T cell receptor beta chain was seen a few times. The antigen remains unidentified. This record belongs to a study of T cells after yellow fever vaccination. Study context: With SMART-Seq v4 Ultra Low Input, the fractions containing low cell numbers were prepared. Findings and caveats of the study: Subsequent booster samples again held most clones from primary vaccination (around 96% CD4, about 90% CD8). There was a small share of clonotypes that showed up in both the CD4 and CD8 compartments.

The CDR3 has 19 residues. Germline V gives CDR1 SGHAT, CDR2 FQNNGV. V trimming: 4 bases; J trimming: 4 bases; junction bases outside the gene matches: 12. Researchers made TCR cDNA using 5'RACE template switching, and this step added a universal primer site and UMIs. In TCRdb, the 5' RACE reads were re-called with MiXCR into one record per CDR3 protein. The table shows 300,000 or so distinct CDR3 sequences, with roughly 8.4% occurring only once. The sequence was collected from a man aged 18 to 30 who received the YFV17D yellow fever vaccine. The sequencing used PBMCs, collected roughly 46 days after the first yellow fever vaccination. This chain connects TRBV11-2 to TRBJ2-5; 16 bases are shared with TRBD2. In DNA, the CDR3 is TGTGCCAGCAGCTGGGGACTAGCGGGGGGGCGAATGCGTACAGAGACCCAGTACTTC. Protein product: CASSWGLAGGRMRTETQYF.